This T cell receptor (beta chain) was captured in a study of type 1 and type 2 diabetes patients. The study, taken as a whole, reports: Unmatched age and gender across groups might bias interpretation.

No donor had another autoimmune disease or recent infection within four weeks. Approximately 9.5 milliliters of peripheral blood were collected from each participant. As for this clonotype: The antigen remains unidentified.

PCR was run on genomic DNA. The TCR beta CDR3 region was amplified using 30 forward and 13 reverse primers. Via MiXCR, TCRdb re-called the multiplex PCR reads, giving one row per CDR3 protein. The data contain about 270,000 distinct CDR3 sequences, roughly 50% of them singletons. CDR3 length: 12 residues. V shed 3 bases and J shed 6 bases, with 9 bases lying between them. The rearrangement joins TRBV12-3 or TRBV12-4 to TRBJ2-7; D ambiguous. Sequenced: peripheral blood mononuclear cells (PBMCs). The sequence was collected from a man aged 18 to 29 with type 2 diabetes. As DNA, the CDR3 is TGTGCCAGCAGTTTTATCGTCTTCGAGCAGTACTTC. Translating gives CASSFIVFEQYF.